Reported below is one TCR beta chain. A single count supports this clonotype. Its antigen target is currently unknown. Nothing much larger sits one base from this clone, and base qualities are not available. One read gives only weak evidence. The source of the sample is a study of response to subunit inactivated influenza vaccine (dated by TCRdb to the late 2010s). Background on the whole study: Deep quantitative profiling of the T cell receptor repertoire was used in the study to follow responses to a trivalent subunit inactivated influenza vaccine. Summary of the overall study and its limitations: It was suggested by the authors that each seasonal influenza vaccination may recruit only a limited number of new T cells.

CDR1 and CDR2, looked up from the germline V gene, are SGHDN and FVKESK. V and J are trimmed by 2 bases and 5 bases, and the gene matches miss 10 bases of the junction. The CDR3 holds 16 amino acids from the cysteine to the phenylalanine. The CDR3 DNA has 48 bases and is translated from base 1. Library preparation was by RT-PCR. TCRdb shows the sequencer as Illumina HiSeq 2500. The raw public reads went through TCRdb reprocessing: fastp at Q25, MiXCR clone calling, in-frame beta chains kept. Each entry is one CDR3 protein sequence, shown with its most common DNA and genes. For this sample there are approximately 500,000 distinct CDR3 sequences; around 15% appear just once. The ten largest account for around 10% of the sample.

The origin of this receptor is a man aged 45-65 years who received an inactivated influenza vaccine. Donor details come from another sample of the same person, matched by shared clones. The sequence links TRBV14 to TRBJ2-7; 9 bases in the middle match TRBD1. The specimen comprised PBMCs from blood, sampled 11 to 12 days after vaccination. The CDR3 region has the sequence CASSQIRGQGPHEQYF. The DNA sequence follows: TGTGCCAGCAGCCAAATTAGGGGACAGGGTCCCCACGAGCAGTACTTC.